The present TCR beta chain was sequenced within a study of blood T cell repertoires in COVID-19. Study-level background: In each case, the material was cDNA or gDNA derived from T cells, B-cell-depleted T cells, or PBMCs.

Assay used: immunoSEQ multiplex PCR; TCRdb lists only in-frame clones, some missing. The sample shows around 170,000 clones, 74% of them seen only once. Material for sequencing was peripheral blood. The TCR sequence derives from an elderly woman with acute or convalescent COVID-19.

The CDR3 region is CASSLGISGQFF. In DNA, the CDR3 is TGTGCCAGCAGTTTAGGTATTAGCGGGCAGTTCTTC. This chain uses TRBV12-3 or TRBV12-4 with TRBJ2-1, with a weak D call TRBD2 (6 bases). The CDR3 is 12 residues long. The V and J ends lost 1 base and 12 bases respectively, with 10 bases between them.